A selection of T cell receptor beta chains follows, all from one sample in a study of T cells in Graves' hyperthyroidism and ophthalmopathy. TCRdb analysed the multiplex PCR reads with MiXCR anew, one entry per CDR3 protein. The sample includes a few hundred thousand distinct CDR3 sequences, under 60% seen only once; the top ten take around 8%. Material: peripheral blood or thyroid tissue (not recorded which). Source of these receptors: a woman between 18 and 29 years old with Graves' hyperthyroidism. The CDR3 runs from the conserved cysteine through the conserved F or W.

cdr3_aa j_call v_call
CASSSRSSHTF TRBJ1-2 TRBV12-3/TRBV12-4
CASSQGLRGTEAFF TRBJ1-1 TRBV7-3
CASSLSFNQPQHF TRBJ1-5 TRBV7-3
CASSLRRDEQYF TRBJ2-7 TRBV7-3
CAISESGNNEKLFF TRBJ1-4 TRBV10-3
CASSQDRDQPQHF TRBJ1-5 TRBV4-3
CASSLSAGKSEAFF TRBJ1-1 TRBV27
CRGRGYTF TRBJ1-2 TRBV29-1
CASSLNTAGATEAFF TRBJ1-1 TRBV7-3
CASSLGSKGSYEQYF TRBJ2-7 TRBV12-3/TRBV12-4
CASSLADRGIAEAFF TRBJ1-1 TRBV5-6
CASSPSGLTNTEAFF TRBJ1-1 TRBV13
CSAKAGTGETQYF TRBJ2-5 TRBV20-1
CASSSGQGLTNYGYTF TRBJ1-2 TRBV5-1
CATSDGRGTEAFF TRBJ1-1 TRBV24-1
CASSLIGVRADEQYF TRBJ2-7 TRBV12-3/TRBV12-4
CSVDLARGEGYTF TRBJ1-2 TRBV29-1
CRGQVYGYTF TRBJ1-2 TRBV29-1
CASSAHPGAPKQYF TRBJ2-7 TRBV10-3
CASSSASKTGFYEQYF TRBJ2-7 TRBV7-8
CSVASSGGDETQYF TRBJ2-5 TRBV29-1
CASSLGRTSGYEQYF TRBJ2-7 TRBV7-2
CSAGRGTSYEQYF TRBJ2-7 TRBV20-1
CASSHGMRQATSYGYTF TRBJ1-2 TRBV4-1
CASMKGPNTGELFF TRBJ2-2 TRBV19
CASSSGTSGPREQYF TRBJ2-7 TRBV7-8
CASREDFSGELFF TRBJ2-2 TRBV2
CSATGTPQETQYF TRBJ2-5 TRBV20-1
CSVEDRGQTSYGYTF TRBJ1-2 TRBV29-1
CSSLPSGISGEQYF TRBJ2-7 TRBV29-1
CAWSVKGSGANVLTF TRBJ2-6 TRBV30
CASSYLAGGRTGELFF TRBJ2-2 TRBV6-1
CASRTGPSYEQYF TRBJ2-7 TRBV2
CASSPGSSSLQETQYF TRBJ2-5 TRBV18
CASSYGTANEQFF TRBJ2-1 TRBV7-6
CASGLSRDEQFF TRBJ2-1 TRBV25-1
CASSRQGLDGYTF TRBJ1-2 TRBV7-9
CASSESRRGNEQFF NA TRBV10-2
CASSWTGRNTEAFF TRBJ1-1 TRBV5-1
CSVIKGGTEAFF TRBJ1-1 TRBV29-1
CASSLGRGPYNEQFF TRBJ2-1 TRBV7-9
CSVPGTGVGQPQHF TRBJ1-5 TRBV29-1
CASSRTNMGSEETQYF TRBJ2-5 TRBV5-1
CASSQTRTGEKLFF TRBJ1-4 TRBV7-9